Following are 4 T cell receptor beta chains from one sample sequenced in a study of blood T cell repertoires in COVID-19. Clones were sequenced by immunoSEQ multiplex PCR, and TCRdb holds only the in-frame ones, with some missing. This table holds 250,000 to 300,000 clones, under 95% found once. The sample was PBMCs or T cells enriched from blood (not recorded which). The receptors here all came from a middle-aged woman with acute COVID-19.

The chain uses TRBV9 and TRBJ2-5, with 8 bases matching TRBD2. Germline loops: CDR1 SGDLS, CDR2 YYNGEE. This CDR3 is 16 amino acids long. J lost 5 bases, V lost 4 bases, and 13 bases had no gene match. CDR3 bases: TGTGCCAGCAGCCCCCGGGGGGGGCTCCCCGGGGAGACCCAGTACTTC. Its protein is CASSPRGGLPGETQYF.

The chain joins TRBV19 to TRBJ1-5; D gene uncertain. V was cut by 8 bases and J by 0 bases, with 14 bases left in between. Germline V gives CDR1 LNHDA, CDR2 SQIVND (reference sequence). The length of the CDR3 is 15 residues. The CDR3 protein is CASAHVTDSNQPQHF. DNA for the CDR3: TGTGCCAGTGCACATGTCACAGATAGCAATCAGCCCCAGCATTTT.

This clone has just a few counts. The chain combines TRBV15 with TRBJ1-2; tentatively, D is TRBD1 (6 bases). Per the germline V gene, CDR1 is LNHNV and CDR2 is YYDKDF (reference sequence). V was clipped by 0 bases and J by 5 bases, with 19 bases between them. The length of the CDR3 is 17 residues. CDR3 in DNA: TGTGCCACCAGCAGAGATCGGGACAAGGGGTATCATTATGGCTACACCTTC. Translating gives CATSRDRDKGYHYGYTF.

The genes are TRBV9 and TRBJ2-2, with 10 bases matching TRBD1. CDR1 is SGDLS, CDR2 YYNGEE, per germline. The CDR3 is 16 amino acids. The ends lost 0 bases at V and 7 bases at J; junction bases unmatched: 6. CDR3 residues: CASSVEGTGVGGELFF. The DNA of the CDR3 is TGTGCCAGCAGCGTAGAGGGGACAGGGGTCGGCGGGGAGCTGTTTTTT.